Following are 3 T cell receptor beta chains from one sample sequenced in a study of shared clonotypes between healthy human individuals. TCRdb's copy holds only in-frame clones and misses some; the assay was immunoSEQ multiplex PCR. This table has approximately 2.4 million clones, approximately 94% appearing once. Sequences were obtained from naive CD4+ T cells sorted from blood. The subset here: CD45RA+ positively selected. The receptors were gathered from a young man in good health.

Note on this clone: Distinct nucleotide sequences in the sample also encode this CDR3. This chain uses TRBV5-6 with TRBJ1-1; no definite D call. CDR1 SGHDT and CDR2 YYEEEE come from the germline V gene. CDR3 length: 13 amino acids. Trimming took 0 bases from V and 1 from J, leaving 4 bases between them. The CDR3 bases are TGTGCCAGCAGCTTGGGTCCGAACACTGAAGCTTTCTTT. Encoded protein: CASSLGPNTEAFF.

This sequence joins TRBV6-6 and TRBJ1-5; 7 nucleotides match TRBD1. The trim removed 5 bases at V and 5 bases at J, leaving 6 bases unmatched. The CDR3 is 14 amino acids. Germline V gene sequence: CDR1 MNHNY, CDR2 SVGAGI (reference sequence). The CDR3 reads CASSRGRVDQPQHF. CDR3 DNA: TGTGCCAGCAGTAGGGGGCGAGTGGATCAGCCCCAGCATTTT.

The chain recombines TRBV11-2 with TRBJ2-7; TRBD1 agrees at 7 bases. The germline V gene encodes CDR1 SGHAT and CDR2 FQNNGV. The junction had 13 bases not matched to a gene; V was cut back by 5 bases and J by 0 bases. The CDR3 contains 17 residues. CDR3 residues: CASSLQTRDSFSYEQYF. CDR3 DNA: TGTGCCAGCAGCCTACAAACCCGGGACAGTTTCTCCTACGAGCAGTACTTC.